The entry below describes one TCR beta chain. The record originates from a study of technical replicates of blood from a handful of donors. With V trimmed by 4 bases and J by 7 bases, 6 bases remained unmatched. This CDR3 is built from 14 residues. Germline CDR1 is LGHNA and CDR2 is YSLEER. Clones were read by immunoSEQ multiplex PCR, and TCRdb kept only the in-frame ones, dropping some. The data contain about 88,000 clones, 85% to 95% of them seen just once; the ten biggest clones take up 0.34%. The receptor was isolated from a human donor in good health. This chain connects TRBV4-3 to TRBJ1-4; 7 nucleotides match TRBD1. Material for sequencing was T cells isolated from PBMCs. The DNA of the CDR3 is TGCGCCAGCAGCCGTCAGTGGGACAGTGAAAAACTGTTTTTT. It yields the protein CASSRQWDSEKLFF.